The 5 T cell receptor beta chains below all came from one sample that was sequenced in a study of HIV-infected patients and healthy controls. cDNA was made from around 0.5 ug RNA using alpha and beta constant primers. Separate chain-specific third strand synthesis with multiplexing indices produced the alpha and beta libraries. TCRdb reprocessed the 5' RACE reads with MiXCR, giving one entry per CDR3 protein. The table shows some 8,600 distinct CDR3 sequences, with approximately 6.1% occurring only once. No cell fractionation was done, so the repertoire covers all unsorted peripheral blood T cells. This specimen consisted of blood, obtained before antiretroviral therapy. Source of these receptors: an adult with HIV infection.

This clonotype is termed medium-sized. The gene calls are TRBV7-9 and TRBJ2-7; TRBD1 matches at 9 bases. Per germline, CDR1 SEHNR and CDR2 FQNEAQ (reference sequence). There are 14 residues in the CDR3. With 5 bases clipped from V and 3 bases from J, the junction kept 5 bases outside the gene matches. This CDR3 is CASSDGDRDYEQYV. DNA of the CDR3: TGTGCCAGCAGCGACGGGGACAGGGACTACGAGCAGTACGTC.

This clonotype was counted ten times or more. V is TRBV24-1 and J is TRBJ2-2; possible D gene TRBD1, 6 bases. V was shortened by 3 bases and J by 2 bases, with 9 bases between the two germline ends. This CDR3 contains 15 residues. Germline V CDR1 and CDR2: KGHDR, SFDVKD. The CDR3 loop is CATSDPDSNTGELFF. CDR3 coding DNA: TGTGCCACCAGTGATCCGGACAGTAACACCGGGGAGCTGTTTTTT.

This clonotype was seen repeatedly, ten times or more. The CDR3, as DNA: TGTGCCAGCAGTGCTAATGAAAAACTGTTTTTT. It yields the protein CASSANEKLFF. The chain combines TRBV2 with TRBJ1-4; no clear D gene. The CDR3 length is 11 residues. The V and J ends lost 4 bases and 3 bases respectively, with 0 bases between them. Per germline, CDR1 SNHLY and CDR2 FYNNEI.

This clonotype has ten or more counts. CDR3 region: CASSPLDNEQFF. The DNA of the CDR3 is TGTGCCAGCAGCCCCCTAGACAATGAGCAGTTCTTC. The gene calls are TRBV7-2 and TRBJ2-1; unclear D gene. Looked up from germline, CDR1 is SGHTA and CDR2 is FQGNSA. This CDR3 region has 12 residues. With 5 bases removed from V and 5 bases from J, the gap between germline ends came to 7 bases.

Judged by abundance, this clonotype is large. For the CDR3, the DNA is TGTGCCAGCAGCCACTCGGTCGAGGCTACGCAGTATTTT. It translates to CASSHSVEATQYF. The rearrangement uses TRBV3-1 and TRBJ2-3, with D unresolved. Trimming stripped 3 bases from V and 8 bases from J, with 12 bases between. This CDR3 region has 13 residues. The germline V gene encodes CDR1 LGHDT and CDR2 YNNKEL (reference sequence).